This note documents a single T cell receptor (beta chain) sequence. The sequencing template was cDNA reverse transcribed from extracted RNA. Assay: immunoSEQ multiplex PCR; the TCRdb copy retains only in-frame clones and omits some. The table shows 170,000 or so clones, with around 63% occurring only once. The sample comes from a study of CD8+ T cells in alopecia areata. The CDR3 covers 16 residues. The V gene end was trimmed by 2 bases and the J gene end by 7 bases; junction bases not matched to a gene: 8. The germline V gene has CDR1 SGDLS and CDR2 YYNGEE. This rearrangement joins TRBV9 to TRBJ1-6; 8 bases agree with TRBD1. The TCR originated in a human donor with alopecia areata. The specimen was CD4+ T cells sorted from blood, collected at week 0. The CDR3 DNA reads as TGTGCCAGCAGCGTGGACCGGGACAGGCGAAATTCACCCCTCCACTTT. Translated, it gives CASSVDRDRRNSPLHF. Full variable domain (outside the CDR3, taken from reference TRBV9 and TRBJ1-6): DSGVTQTPKHLITATGQRVTLRCSPRSGDLSVYWYQQSLDQGLQFLIQYYNGEERAKGNILERFSAQQFPDLHSELNLSSLELGDSALYFCASSVDRDRRNSPLHFGNGTRLTVT.